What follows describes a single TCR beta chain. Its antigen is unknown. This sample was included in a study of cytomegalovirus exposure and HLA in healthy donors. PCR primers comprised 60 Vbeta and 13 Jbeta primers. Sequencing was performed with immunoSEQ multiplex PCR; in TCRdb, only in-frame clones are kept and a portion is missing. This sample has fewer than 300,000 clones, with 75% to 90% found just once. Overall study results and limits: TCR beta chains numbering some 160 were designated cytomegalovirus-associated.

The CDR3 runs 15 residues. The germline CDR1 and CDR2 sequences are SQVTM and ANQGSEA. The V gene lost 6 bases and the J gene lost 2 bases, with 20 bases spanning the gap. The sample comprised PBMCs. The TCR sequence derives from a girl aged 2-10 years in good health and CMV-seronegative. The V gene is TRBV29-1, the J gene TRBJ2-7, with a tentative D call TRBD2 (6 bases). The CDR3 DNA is TGCAGCGTGGGGACTTGGGGACCAGTTCCCTACGAGCAGTACTTC. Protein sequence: CSVGTWGPVPYEQYF.